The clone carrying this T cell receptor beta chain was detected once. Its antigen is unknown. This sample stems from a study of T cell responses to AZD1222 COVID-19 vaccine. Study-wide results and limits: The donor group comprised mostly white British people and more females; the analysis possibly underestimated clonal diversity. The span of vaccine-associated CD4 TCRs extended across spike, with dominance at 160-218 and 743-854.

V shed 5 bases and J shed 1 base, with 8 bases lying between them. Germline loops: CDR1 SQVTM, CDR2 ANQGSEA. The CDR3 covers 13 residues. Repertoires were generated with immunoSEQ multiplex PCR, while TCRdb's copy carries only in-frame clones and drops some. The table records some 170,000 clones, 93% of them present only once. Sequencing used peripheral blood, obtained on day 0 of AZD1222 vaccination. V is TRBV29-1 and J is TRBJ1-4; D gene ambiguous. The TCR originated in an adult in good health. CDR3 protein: CSVQTRTNEKLFF. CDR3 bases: TGCAGCGTTCAGACAAGAACTAATGAAAAACTGTTTTTT.